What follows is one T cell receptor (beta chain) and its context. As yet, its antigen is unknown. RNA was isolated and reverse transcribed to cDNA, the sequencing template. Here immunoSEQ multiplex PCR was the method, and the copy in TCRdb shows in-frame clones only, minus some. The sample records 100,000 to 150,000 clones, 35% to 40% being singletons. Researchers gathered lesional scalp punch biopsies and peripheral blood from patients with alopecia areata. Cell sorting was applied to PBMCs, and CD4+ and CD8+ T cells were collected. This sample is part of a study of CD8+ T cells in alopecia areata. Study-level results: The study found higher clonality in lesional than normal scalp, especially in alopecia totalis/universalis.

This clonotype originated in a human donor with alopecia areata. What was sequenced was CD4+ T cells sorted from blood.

In nucleotides, the CDR3 is TGCGCCAGCAGCCAAGCTCGGGGACAGGGACATAATGAGCAGTTCTTC. This sequence encodes CASSQARGQGHNEQFF. The chain couples TRBV4-1 to TRBJ2-1, with TRBD1 matching 9 bases. The CDR3 has 16 amino acids. CDR1 is MGHRA and CDR2 is YSYEKL in the germline V gene. The trim removed 1 base at V and 7 bases at J, leaving 8 bases unmatched.